This TCR beta chain is from a study of blood T cells in healthy people across ages. V lost 5 bases, J lost 8 bases, and 18 bases lay in between. The CDR3 runs 14 residues. Through a sample-barcoded 5' primer and a J-beta primer mix, a second PCR was run for roughly 6 to 12 cycles. The template-switch adaptor, which had 12 random nucleotides, put a tag on each cDNA molecule. TCRdb reprocessed the 5' RACE reads with MiXCR, giving one entry per CDR3 protein. The repertoire consists of over 450,000 distinct CDR3 sequences, with approximately 25% occurring once and the leading ten covering under 9%. These data are also associated with another study on T cells of mothers and their children. Per that paper: No persistent microchimeric T cell clones were detected at approximately 100 clones per million clonotypes sensitivity.

The material sequenced was blood. This clonotype was sampled from a boy between 5 and 17 years old in good health. The chain joins TRBV12-3 or TRBV12-4 to TRBJ1-2; TRBD1 might be the D (5 bases). CDR3 sequence: CASSTRRGVGGYTF. The DNA of the CDR3 is TGTGCCAGCAGTACTCGCCGGGGCGTAGGAGGCTACACCTTC.